Presented here are 10 T cell receptor beta chains from one specimen sequenced in a study of blood T cell repertoires in COVID-19. The repertoire was sequenced with immunoSEQ multiplex PCR; TCRdb's copy has only in-frame clones and lacks some. This repertoire shows around 93,000 clones, 75% to 85% found once; its top ten account for 3.5% to 5%. The sample was peripheral blood. These receptors all stem from a man aged 55 to 69 with acute or convalescent COVID-19.

The rearrangement joins TRBV11-3 to TRBJ2-1; TRBD1 matches 9 bases. This CDR3 comprises 15 residues. Germline-derived CDR1 and CDR2 are SGHNT and YENEEA. V was pared by 5 bases and J by 8 bases, with 10 bases of the junction left unmatched. The CDR3 DNA reads as TGTGCCAGCAGCCCATGGAGACAGGGGGGAGATGAGCAGTTCTTC. This codes for CASSPWRQGGDEQFF.

The chain joins TRBV18 to TRBJ2-2; possible D gene TRBD2, 6 bases. CDR1 is KGHSH, CDR2 LQKENI, per germline. With 3 bases removed from V and 5 bases from J, the gap between germline ends came to 16 bases. This CDR3 has 16 residues. The CDR3 nucleotides are TGTGCCAGCTCACCCACCGGGGGATCTCGAACCGGGGAGCTGTTTTTT. Encoded protein: CASSPTGGSRTGELFF.

The chain is built from TRBV27 and TRBJ2-3; 8 bases line up with TRBD1. Germline V gene data show CDR1 as MNHEY and CDR2 as SMNVEV (reference sequence). The V segment lost 6 bases and the J segment 2 bases; nucleotides outside the gene matches: 10. The CDR3 spans 16 residues. The DNA of the CDR3 is TGTGCCAGCAGCTTACTAGGGACAGGACTCACAGATACGCAGTATTTT. Residues: CASSLLGTGLTDTQYF.

This clone was observed many times. The chain employs TRBV6-2 or TRBV6-3 and TRBJ1-4; D gene ambiguous. V gave up 6 bases and J gave up 8 bases, with 7 bases separating them. The CDR3 sequence is 11 residues long. Germline assignment: CDR1 MNHEY and CDR2 SVGEGT. The CDR3 region is CASSPREKLFF. The CDR3 region has the DNA TGTGCCAGCAGCCCGAGGGAAAAACTGTTTTTT.

The V and J genes are TRBV20-1 and TRBJ1-1; D is ambiguous. This CDR3 has 10 amino acids. Trimming took 8 bases from V and 1 from J, leaving 5 bases between them. From germline, CDR1 is DFQATT and CDR2 SNEGSKA (reference sequence). The CDR3 bases are TGCAGTTGTAGGAACACTGAAGCTTTCTTT. As protein: CSCRNTEAFF.

The chain combines TRBV14 with TRBJ1-2; D gene ambiguous. Trimming removed 0 bases at V and 8 bases at J, with 7 bases between. CDR3 length: 12 amino acids. Germline CDR1 is SGHDN and CDR2 is FVKESK. CDR3 bases: TGTGCCAGCAGCCAAGATCGTATCGGCTACACCTTC. Its translation: CASSQDRIGYTF.

This chain links TRBV27 with TRBJ2-2; D gene unclear. Germline loops: CDR1 MNHEY, CDR2 SMNVEV (reference sequence). With 5 bases removed from V and 1 base from J, the gap between germline ends came to 11 bases. The CDR3 runs to 15 residues. DNA for the CDR3: TGTGCCAGCAGTCGACGCGGTGAGAACACCGGGGAGCTGTTTTTT. Its translation: CASSRRGENTGELFF.

The genes are TRBV11-1 and TRBJ1-2; D gene unclear. Germline CDR1 and CDR2: SGHAT and FQDESV (reference sequence). The CDR3 extends over 15 amino acids. Trimming took 5 bases from V and 4 from J, leaving 17 bases between them. The CDR3 DNA is TGTGCCAGCAGCCCGAGCTCGGGTTTCGGCTATGGCTACACCTTC. It is translated as CASSPSSGFGYGYTF.

This chain connects TRBV7-9 to TRBJ1-6, with 8 bases that match TRBD1. Germline values: CDR1 SEHNR, CDR2 FQNEAQ (reference sequence). The CDR3 has 17 residues. V shed 5 bases and J 3 bases; nucleotides not matched to a gene: 9. The CDR3 nucleotides read TGTGCCAGCAGCCCCCATCCGGGACAGGACTATAATTCACCCCTCCACTTT. Amino acid sequence: CASSPHPGQDYNSPLHF.

The chain recombines TRBV5-4 with TRBJ2-2; D possibly corresponds to TRBD2 (6 bases). V dropped 4 bases and J dropped 6 bases, with 13 bases sitting between them. The CDR3 is made up of 14 amino acids. The germline V gene has CDR1 SGHNT and CDR2 YYREEE (reference sequence). CDR3 coding DNA: TGTGCCAGCAGCCCGGGGGTGGGGGCCGGGGAGCTGTTTTTT. It is translated as CASSPGVGAGELFF.